This T cell receptor beta chain was found in a study of blood T cell repertoires in COVID-19 (TCRdb year 2020). General notes on the study: Samples covering the acute and convalescent phases of COVID-19 were provided by collaborators in the United States, Italy and Spain. The prospective study material was composed of cDNA or gDNA derived from T cells, B-cell-depleted T cells, or PBMCs. Deeply sampled blood TCRbeta repertoires from subjects exposed to, actively infected with, or recovered from COVID-19 were included in the dataset. The repertoires were released in a freely available public database meant as a resource for research on the immune response to SARS-CoV-2. The samples were drawn from two sources: the first 160 participants of the ongoing ImmuneRACE study, and 1,000 to 1,500 subjects contributed by 6 global collaborators. The sample metadata nearly always contained a de-identified subject ID, COVID-19 status, age in years and sex. HLA class I and class II types, where available, came from metadata supplied by the sample provider rather than from assay-based typing. General study outcomes and caveats: The quantity of clinical and demographic metadata differed by source and by participant and was supplied without curation.

V has 7 bases trimmed and J has 2 bases trimmed; junction bases matching no gene number 10. CDR1 MNHEY and CDR2 SMNVEV are derived from the germline V gene (reference sequence). CDR3 length: 16 amino acids, cysteine to phenylalanine. Just CDR3 DNA is preserved here, 48 bases in frame from base 1. On this clone itself: Its antigen remains undetermined. One base away there is no much larger clone; base qualities are not given.

TCRbeta CDR3 regions were amplified from genomic DNA using the immunoSEQ Assay, a bias-controlled multiplex PCR. The authors' pipeline ran thus. Nucleated cell counts per sample were estimated from amplification of reference gene primers within the assay. To quantify the absolute abundance of each unique TCRbeta CDR3 rearrangement, sequence reads were collapsed and filtered. For each sample, productive Simpson clonality was calculated as the square root of Simpson's diversity index across productive rearrangements. TCRdb holds this immuneACCESS table with in-frame rearrangements only. Some clones are missing; in checked studies, unresolved V genes explain under half, and the rest has no known cause. V and J calls and clone size are copied from that table; D and trimming were computed from the DNA. The table for this sample lists about 250,000 clones; around 80% of them were counted only once. Approximately 5.4% of the sample is taken by the ten largest.

The collaborating institutions used their own protocols to collect whole blood in K2EDTA tubes. Collaborator samples were shipped for TCRbeta analysis as frozen whole blood, isolated PBMCs, or DNA extracted from either sample type. Sequencing input: peripheral blood. This sequence uses TRBV27 and TRBJ2-3; 9 junctional bases match TRBD2. This TCR was recovered from a man at least 80 years old with acute or convalescent COVID-19. The CDR3 has the sequence CASKGGLAGSTDTQYF. The nucleotides read TGTGCCAGCAAAGGGGGGCTAGCGGGATCCACAGATACGCAGTATTTT.